This entry describes one TCR beta chain. The antigen remains undetermined. The V and J ends lost 3 bases and 7 bases respectively, with 13 bases between them. This CDR3 has 14 amino acids. The germline V gene has CDR1 MDHEN and CDR2 SYDVKM. The data are from a study of T cells after yellow fever vaccination. Overall study results and limits: Abundant bulk-population clonotypes could contaminate the FACS-sorted repertoires.

Generation of TCR cDNA used 5'RACE template switching (which added a universal primer site and UMIs). TCRdb used MiXCR to reprocess the 5' RACE reads, holding one entry per CDR3 protein. There are about 500,000 distinct CDR3 sequences in the sample; roughly 17% occur only once, and roughly a sixth lies in the top ten. This chain links TRBV28 with TRBJ2-1, with D perhaps matching TRBD2 (6 bases). Here the sequenced sample was PBMCs, taken 5 days after the first yellow fever vaccination. The TCR originated in a man aged 18 to 29 who received the YFV17D yellow fever vaccine. CDR3 protein: CASSLLGGGNEQFF. CDR3 in DNA: TGTGCCAGCAGTTTGTTGGGGGGAGGAAATGAGCAGTTCTTC.